This T cell receptor beta chain was captured by sequencing in a study of regulatory T cells in long-lasting Graves disease. Noted time point: newly diagnosed GD, antithyroid drugs for less than 3 months. Extracted RNA from PBMCs served as the source of the TCR library. In building TCR beta libraries, iRepertoire HTBI primers were used together with Arm-PCR of CDR3 regions. One entry per CDR3 protein results from TCRdb running MiXCR on the multiplex PCR reads. The sample lists a few hundred thousand distinct CDR3 sequences; about 17% were seen once. J lost 2 bases, V lost 4 bases, and 8 bases had no gene match. The CDR3 spans 15 residues. Germline V CDR1 and CDR2: SGHTA, FQGTGA. This same sample was also part of a study on T cells in Graves' hyperthyroidism and ophthalmopathy. That report notes: Model output signaled ophthalmopathy a median approximately 6 months ahead of onset.

Sequenced here: peripheral blood mononuclear cells (PBMCs), sampled at new diagnosis, from a patient treated with antithyroid drugs. This clonotype was obtained from a woman in her late teens or twenties with Graves disease. The rearrangement joins TRBV7-3 to TRBJ2-7; 7 bases map to TRBD1. The CDR3 nucleotides read TGTGCCAGCAGCTCACCCCGGACAGGAACCTACGAGCAGTACTTC. This translates into CASSSPRTGTYEQYF.